What follows is one T cell receptor beta chain and its context. CDR1 is MNHEY, CDR2 SVGAGI, per germline. J was trimmed by 2 bases and V by 6 bases; bases with no gene match: 4. The CDR3 totals 15 residues. This sample was taken from a study of blood T cell repertoires in COVID-19. About the study: T cells, B-cell-depleted T cells, or PBMCs supplied cDNA or gDNA.

Using immunoSEQ multiplex PCR, the repertoire was profiled, and TCRdb retains in-frame clones only, with some absent. Of 150,000 to 200,000 clones listed, 60% to 80% are singletons. The clonotype originates from a woman aged 70-85 years with acute or convalescent COVID-19. The rearrangement joins TRBV6-5 to TRBJ2-3; TRBD1 aligns across 11 bases. The sequenced sample was peripheral blood. For the CDR3, the DNA is TGTGCCAGCAGGGCGGGACAGGGGGACACAGATACGCAGTATTTT. It specifies CASRAGQGDTDTQYF.